This T cell receptor beta chain appears in the sequencing data of a study of shared clonotypes between healthy human individuals. The repertoire was sequenced with immunoSEQ multiplex PCR; TCRdb's copy has only in-frame clones and lacks some. The table has about 530,000 clones, 90% to 96% seen once; the top ten hold 0.06%. Sequenced: naive CD4+ T cells sorted from blood. Indicated subset: CD45RA+ positively selected. The receptor was isolated from a woman in her twenties or thirties in good health.

The CDR3 DNA reads TGTGCCAGTTCTAACAGGTACAGGGCCTACGAGCAGTACTTC. Amino acids: CASSNRYRAYEQYF. The genes are TRBV6-5 and TRBJ2-7; possible D gene TRBD1, 6 bases. Germline assignment: CDR1 MNHEY and CDR2 SVGAGI. Trimming stripped 9 bases from V and 2 bases from J, with 17 bases between. This CDR3 is built from 14 residues.